The 20 T cell receptor beta chains in this list originate from one sample, sequenced in a study of shared clonotypes between healthy human individuals. Profiling relied on immunoSEQ multiplex PCR, and the TCRdb table lists in-frame clones only, not all of them. The sample shows millions of clones, approximately 95% of them seen only once. The specimen sequenced was naive CD4+ T cells from PBMCs. Sample subset: CD45RA+ positively selected. The receptors were sampled from a man aged 18-30 years in good health. Some clones in this sample may be carry-over from other donors' samples.

The genes are TRBV6-4 and TRBJ1-2; D is possibly TRBD1 (6 bases). CDR3 size: 14 residues. Trimming removed 6 bases at V and 4 bases at J, with 15 bases between. In germline, CDR1 is MRHNA, CDR2 SNTAGT. The CDR3 DNA reads as TGTGCCAGCAGCCCGGGGGGCCGGACCTATGGCTACACCTTC. Residues: CASSPGGRTYGYTF.

The chain combines TRBV6-5 with TRBJ2-7; 9 bases fit TRBD1. CDR1 MNHEY and CDR2 SVGAGI come from the germline V gene. V dropped 5 bases and J dropped 0; count of bases not matched to a gene: 5. The CDR3 is made up of 15 amino acids. CDR3 sequence reads: CASSTGTGNSYEQYF. The CDR3, as DNA: TGTGCCAGCAGTACCGGGACAGGGAACTCCTACGAGCAGTACTTC.

V is TRBV25-1 and J is TRBJ2-7; tentatively, D is TRBD2 (6 bases). The CDR3 extends over 14 amino acids. V lost 3 bases, J lost 4 bases, and 13 bases lay in between. The germline V gene encodes CDR1 MGHDK and CDR2 SYGVNS. The CDR3 DNA sequence: TGTGCCAGCAGTGAGCGGGGAGGAGGTTACGAGCAGTACTTC. Protein sequence: CASSERGGGYEQYF.

The genes are TRBV29-1 and TRBJ1-5; no definite D call. The germline V gene has CDR1 SQVTM and CDR2 ANQGSEA. CDR3 size: 14 residues. Deletions cut 4 bases from V and 2 bases from J, with 12 bases between. The chain's CDR3 is CSVGRRLGNQPQHF. CDR3 DNA: TGCAGCGTTGGCCGCCGTTTAGGCAATCAGCCCCAGCATTTT.

A word on this clone: Other nucleotide sequences from this sample produce the same CDR3. The V gene is TRBV29-1, the J gene TRBJ1-1; D call uncertain. CDR3 size: 13 residues. V lost 2 bases to trimming and J lost 0 bases, with 7 bases between them. Germline CDR1 SQVTM, CDR2 ANQGSEA. CDR3 sequence reads: CSVEPRLNTEAFF. The DNA for the CDR3 is TGCAGCGTTGAACCCAGGCTGAACACTGAAGCTTTCTTT.

The sample holds a few counts of this clone. The V and J genes are TRBV27 and TRBJ2-6, with D perhaps assigned TRBD1 or TRBD2 (6 bases each). The CDR3 covers 14 residues. V was trimmed by 5 bases and J by 2 bases, leaving 7 bases between them. Germline lookup yields CDR1 MNHEY and CDR2 SMNVEV (reference sequence). The chain's CDR3 is CASSRGAGANVLTF. The CDR3, as DNA: TGTGCCAGCAGTAGGGGGGCTGGGGCCAACGTCCTGACTTTC.

This clone was counted a single time. The chain recombines TRBV5-1 with TRBJ2-1; 11 nucleotides match TRBD2. V gave up 0 bases and J gave up 9 bases; unmatched junction bases: 14. CDR1 SGHRS and CDR2 YFSETQ come from the germline V gene. The CDR3 covers 18 residues. CDR3 loop: CASSLAANSGRAGIEQFF. CDR3 nucleotide sequence: TGCGCCAGCAGCTTGGCGGCAAATAGCGGGAGGGCCGGGATTGAGCAGTTCTTC.

V gene TRBV29-1 combines with J gene TRBJ2-5, with D perhaps assigned TRBD1 or TRBD2 (5 bases each). The CDR3 loop spans 15 amino acids. Trimming cost V 5 bases and J 5 bases, with 21 bases left between them. Germline lookup yields CDR1 SQVTM and CDR2 ANQGSEA. In DNA form, the CDR3 reads TGCAGCGTTCCGACCGGGACCCTCTCGGCGGAGACCCAGTACTTC. Translation gives CSVPTGTLSAETQYF.

The genes are TRBV12-5 and TRBJ2-1; D may correspond to TRBD1 or TRBD2 (5 bases each). V lost 1 base and J 7 bases, leaving 11 bases between the germline ends. Germline V CDR1 and CDR2: LGHNT, FRNRAP. This CDR3 has 14 residues. CDR3 nucleotide sequence: TGTGCTAGTGGTTTGGGAGGGGATCTTAATGAGCAGTTCTTC. As protein: CASGLGGDLNEQFF. The whole variable domain, remainder taken from reference TRBV12-5 and TRBJ2-1, is DARVTQTPRHKVTEMGQEVTMRCQPILGHNTVFWYRQTMMQGLELLAYFRNRAPLDDSGMPKDRFSAEMPDATLATLKIQPSEPRDSAVYFCASGLGGDLNEQFFGPGTRLTVL.

CDR3 residues: CASSQVGGSDEQFF. CDR3 nucleotide sequence: TGCGCCAGCAGCCAAGTAGGCGGGAGTGATGAGCAGTTCTTC. The rearrangement uses TRBV4-3 and TRBJ2-1, with 7 bases that match TRBD2. The CDR3 spans 14 residues. The trim removed 1 base at V and 8 bases at J, leaving 5 bases unmatched. The V gene's germline CDR1 is LGHNA and CDR2 YSLEER.

The V and J genes are TRBV4-3 and TRBJ1-1; D gene ambiguous. V lost 4 bases and J 0 bases, leaving 12 bases between the germline ends. CDR1 and CDR2 (germline): LGHNA, YSLEER. This CDR3 has 15 residues. Here the CDR3 reads CASSRYGNMNTEAFF. The CDR3 DNA is TGCGCCAGCAGCCGATATGGGAACATGAACACTGAAGCTTTCTTT.

The V gene is TRBV14, the J gene TRBJ2-2; 9 positions match TRBD2. The V gene's germline CDR1 is SGHDN and CDR2 FVKESK. Losses at the gene ends were 2 bases for V and 1 base for J; bases not matched to a gene: 2. The CDR3 has 16 residues. The CDR3: CASSQISGGNTGELFF. The CDR3 DNA reads as TGTGCCAGCAGCCAAATTAGCGGGGGGAACACCGGGGAGCTGTTTTTT.

The chain recombines TRBV11-2 with TRBJ1-1; D is unresolved. Trimming took 5 bases from V and 1 from J, leaving 14 bases between them. CDR3 size: 15 residues. The V gene's germline CDR1 is SGHAT and CDR2 FQNNGV. CDR3: CASSPLGAPNTEAFF. As DNA, the CDR3 is TGTGCCAGCAGCCCCCTGGGTGCCCCGAACACTGAAGCTTTCTTT. The variable domain in full, completed from reference TRBV11-2 and TRBJ1-1, reads EAGVAQSPRYKIIEKRQSVAFWCNPISGHATLYWYQQILGQGPKLLIQFQNNGVVDDSQLPKDRFSAERLKGVDSTLKIQPAKLEDSAVYLCASSPLGAPNTEAFFGQGTRLTVV.

V gene TRBV30 combines with J gene TRBJ1-4, with D possibly being TRBD1 (6 bases). The CDR3 extends over 12 amino acids. Germline V gives CDR1 GTSNPN, CDR2 SVGIG (reference sequence). V was clipped by 5 bases and J by 10 bases, with 14 bases between them. CDR3 sequence reads: CAWGQPSGKLFF. CDR3 bases: TGTGCCTGGGGACAGCCCTCAGGAAAACTGTTTTTT.

The chain recombines TRBV2 with TRBJ1-1; D is unresolved. Germline V gene sequence: CDR1 SNHLY, CDR2 FYNNEI. The CDR3 covers 13 residues. V was clipped by 5 bases and J by 1 base, with 8 bases between them. Here the CDR3 reads CASSSTSNTEAFF. CDR3 DNA: TGTGCCAGCAGTTCTACCTCGAACACTGAAGCTTTCTTT.

The chain carries TRBV19 and TRBJ2-7; no clear D gene. The CDR3 extends over 13 amino acids. Germline values: CDR1 LNHDA, CDR2 SQIVND (reference sequence). Trimming removed 5 bases from V and 3 bases from J, with 11 bases in between. The CDR3 DNA follows: TGTGCCAGTAGTCCAGATTACCACTACGAGCAGTACTTC. Its protein is CASSPDYHYEQYF.

This chain links TRBV29-1 with TRBJ2-5; the match to TRBD1 covers 10 bases. Germline CDR1 and CDR2: SQVTM and ANQGSEA. The CDR3 consists of 13 residues. V lost 8 bases, J lost 5 bases, and 8 bases stayed unmatched. CDR3 nucleotides: TGCAGCCTAAAGACAGGGGGCTCGGAGACCCAGTACTTC. Protein sequence: CSLKTGGSETQYF. Together with reference TRBV29-1 and TRBJ2-5, the CDR3 gives the full variable domain: SAVISQKPSRDICQRGTSLTIQCQVDSQVTMMFWYRQQPGQSLTLIATANQGSEATYESGFVIDKFPISRPNLTFSTLTVSNMSPEDSSIYLCSLKTGGSETQYFGPGTRLLVL.

The chain carries TRBV7-9 and TRBJ1-2; D remains ambiguous. Germline CDR1 and CDR2: SEHNR and FQNEAQ (reference sequence). The CDR3 sequence is 13 residues long. V was trimmed by 6 bases and J by 5 bases, leaving 13 bases between them. The CDR3 nucleotides read TGTGCCAGCAGTCGGGGTGTTGGGTATGGCTACACCTTC. Translation gives CASSRGVGYGYTF.

The chain couples TRBV27 to TRBJ1-1; D unclear. This CDR3 is 16 amino acids long. V was pared by 5 bases and J by 0 bases, with 16 bases between. Germline CDR1 is MNHEY and CDR2 is SMNVEV (reference sequence). CDR3 nucleotide sequence: TGTGCCAGCAGTACCCGGGTCCTGCGGCTGAACACTGAAGCTTTCTTT. Protein sequence: CASSTRVLRLNTEAFF.

There are a few counts of this clone. CDR3 sequence (DNA): TGTGCCAGCAGCGTAGAGGGAGCCGGAGCGCCCCAGCATTTT. Its protein is CASSVEGAGAPQHF. The rearrangement uses TRBV9 and TRBJ1-5; D remains ambiguous. V lost 0 bases and J 9 bases, leaving 13 bases between the germline ends. CDR3 length equals 14 residues. Germline lookup yields CDR1 SGDLS and CDR2 YYNGEE.